This entry lists 7 T cell receptor beta chains sequenced from one sample in a study of vaccination and CD4 T cells after COVID-19. No cognate antigen is known for these TCRs. Treatment here: approximately nine-day PBMC culture with coronavirus spike peptide pools or control peptides (ViraFEST assay). Cultured CD4+ T cells had their DNA profiled by the Oncomine TCR Beta short-read assay. TCRdb reanalysed the PCR reads using MiXCR and keeps one entry per CDR3 protein. This sample has under 25,000 distinct CDR3 sequences, with about three fifths found just once. Material for sequencing was CD4+ T cells from blood, cultured in vitro. The source of these receptors is a human donor who had recovered from COVID-19.

The chain is built from TRBV6-1 and TRBJ2-7; TRBD2 is a possible D gene (6 bases). CDR1 is MNHNS and CDR2 is SASEGT in the germline V gene. The CDR3 totals 14 residues. Trimming pared 6 bases from V and 4 bases from J, leaving 16 bases between. Here the CDR3 DNA reads TGTGCCAGCAGAGACGGGGGAGCGACTTACGAGCAGTACTTC. This sequence encodes CASRDGGATYEQYF.

Within the sample, this clonotype is medium-sized. In nucleotides, the CDR3 is TGCAGTGCTAAAGGCAGGGACTACACAGATACGCAGTATTTT. This encodes CSAKGRDYTDTQYF. The rearrangement links TRBV20-1 to TRBJ2-3, with 7 bases lining up with TRBD2. V lost 4 bases, J lost 2 bases, and 6 bases stayed unmatched. From germline, CDR1 is DFQATT and CDR2 SNEGSKA (reference sequence). The CDR3 covers 14 residues.

Comment on this clonotype: It is unclear where the CDR3 begins or ends on the DNA, so no DNA is shown, and the CDR3 is as TCRdb lists it. The V gene is TRBV20-1, the J gene TRBJ1-2. Germline CDR1 and CDR2: DFQATT and SNEGSKA (reference sequence). The CDR3 has 14 amino acids, counting both end residues. CDR3 region: CSAGWGGGNAGGTF.

The V call is TRBV5-1, the J call TRBJ2-7, with 9 bases lining up with TRBD1. J lost 3 bases, V lost 0 bases, and 13 bases had no gene match. Germline V lookup: CDR1 SGHRS, CDR2 YFSETQ. The CDR3 is 18 residues long. The CDR3 DNA sequence: TGCGCCAGCAGCTTGGGGAGCTGGGGAGACAGGGGGAACTACGAGCAGTACTTC. Translating gives CASSLGSWGDRGNYEQYF.

This sequence joins TRBV25-1 and TRBJ2-1; D assignment may be TRBD1 or TRBD2 (5 bases each). V dropped 2 bases and J dropped 1 base, with 12 bases sitting between them. Germline values: CDR1 MGHDK, CDR2 SYGVNS. The CDR3 runs 16 residues. CDR3 residues: CASSEVEGTSYNEQFF. The CDR3 nucleotides are TGTGCCAGCAGTGAAGTTGAGGGGACGTCCTACAATGAGCAGTTCTTC.

This chain connects TRBV7-9 to TRBJ1-3; D call uncertain. CDR1 SEHNR and CDR2 FQNEAQ come from the germline V gene (reference sequence). V was pared by 5 bases and J by 3 bases, with 14 bases between. The length of the CDR3 is 15 residues. CDR3 region: CASSPKRRIGNTIYF. The CDR3 DNA sequence: TGTGCCAGCAGCCCAAAACGGCGGATTGGAAACACCATATATTTT.

The chain is built from TRBV20-1 and TRBJ2-2, with a tentative D call TRBD2 (6 bases). Trimming cost V 6 bases and J 3 bases, with 17 bases left between them. In germline, CDR1 is DFQATT, CDR2 SNEGSKA (reference sequence). The CDR3 totals 15 residues. The CDR3 protein is CSASGASVYTGELFF. The CDR3 DNA sequence: TGCAGTGCCTCCGGGGCTAGCGTTTACACCGGGGAGCTGTTTTTT.